This paragraph covers one T cell receptor (beta chain) sequence. Its target is unknown. This entry belongs to a study of CXCR3-negative and CXCR3-positive naive CD8 T cells. The CDR3 has 15 amino acids. In germline, CDR1 is DFQATT, CDR2 SNEGSKA (reference sequence). General observations from the study: Researchers reported similar TRBV-TRBJ usage in naive CXCR3-negative and CXCR3-positive cells, though memory differed. Both of the naive subsets showed about the same high diversity, but memory CD8+ cells had much less. Partial loss of CXCR3 expression followed cryopreservation; most assays used fresh PBMCs.

Libraries were UMI-labeled 5' RACE TRB cDNA. From the 5' RACE reads, TCRdb lists one entry per CDR3 protein and no DNA. This sample contains 130,000 or so distinct CDR3 sequences. Sorts that each held 300,000 cells were run in triplicate for every CD8+ T cell subset. This chain connects TRBV20-1 to TRBJ2-7; TCRdb reports TRBD2, a call that lacks DNA to check it against. The sample consisted of naive CXCR3- CD8+ T cells from blood. Subset of the sample: CD45RO-CCR7+CD27+CD95- naive CD8+ T cells lacking CXCR3 (TNR3-). This clonotype was obtained from a human donor in good health. Some clones in this sample may be carry-over from other donors' samples. CDR3 loop: CSARVGGSSSYEQYF.